This T cell receptor beta chain was captured in a study of cytomegalovirus exposure and HLA in healthy donors. There are 11 residues in the CDR3. V was clipped by 4 bases and J by 6 bases, with 5 bases between them. Germline loops: CDR1 SGHTA, CDR2 FQGTGA. 60 Vbeta and 13 Jbeta primers were used in PCR. TCRdb's table, derived via immunoSEQ multiplex PCR, lists solely in-frame clones and lacks some. The sample includes 120,000 or so clones, over 60% seen only once; the top ten take about 8.9%. This clone was recorded a few times. The origin of this receptor is a woman aged 40 to 55 in good health and CMV-seropositive. The sequencing sample was made of PBMCs. V usage is TRBV7-3 and J usage is TRBJ2-3; unclear D gene. CDR3 sequence: CASSSYDTQYF. The CDR3, as DNA: TGTGCCAGCAGCTCTTATGATACGCAGTATTTT.